What follows are 31 T cell receptor beta chains derived from one specimen sequenced in a study of T cell changes during pregnancy in multiple sclerosis. This table comes from immunoSEQ multiplex PCR, and its TCRdb copy is limited to in-frame clones, with some not included. The sample consists of 50,000 to 75,000 clones, approximately 90% of them appearing once. The input for sequencing was peripheral blood, taken in the third trimester of pregnancy. All receptors derive from a female donor in good health, enrolled as a control in a pregnancy study.

This sequence joins TRBV9 and TRBJ2-1, with 13 bases lining up with TRBD2. The CDR3 consists of 18 residues. CDR1 is SGDLS, CDR2 YYNGEE, per germline. Unmatched junction bases numbered 7, after V lost 1 base and J lost 3 bases. CDR3 DNA sequence: TGTGCCAGCAGCGTAAGTCGACTAGCGGGAGGAATCTACAATGAGCAGTTCTTC. The encoded protein is CASSVSRLAGGIYNEQFF.

V and J are TRBV21-1 and TRBJ2-6; the table's TRBD1 call for D was not verified on the DNA. TRBV21-1 is an annotated pseudogene. CDR3 length: 18 residues. CDR3 residues: CASSKGRQAVLGANVLTF. CDR3 DNA sequence: TGTGCCAGCAGCAAAGGGAGACAGGCGGTCCTCGGGGCCAACGTCCTGACTTTC.

This chain links TRBV6-6 with TRBJ2-1, with D perhaps matching TRBD1 (5 bases). Germline CDR1 is MNHNY and CDR2 is SVGAGI (reference sequence). V shed 6 bases and J shed 0 bases, with 9 bases lying between them. The CDR3 consists of 14 residues. CDR3 DNA: TGTGCCAGCAGACAGGATAGCTCCTACAATGAGCAGTTCTTC. It yields the protein CASRQDSSYNEQFF.

This clone has just one count. The chain couples TRBV2 to TRBJ1-2; 9 bases map to TRBD1. CDR1 and CDR2 (germline): SNHLY, FYNNEI. Trimming at V came to 8 bases and at J to 8 bases, leaving 12 bases not matched to a gene. The CDR3 spans 14 residues. Here the CDR3 DNA reads TGTGCCAGCTTCGGACAGGGGAGTCTAAGGGGCTACACCTTC. Its translation: CASFGQGSLRGYTF. Combining the CDR3 with reference TRBV2 and TRBJ1-2 gives the whole variable domain EPEVTQTPSHQVTQMGQEVILRCVPISNHLYFYWYRQILGQKVEFLVSFYNNEISEKSEIFDDQFSVERPDGSNFTLKIRSTKLEDSAMYFCASFGQGSLRGYTFGSGTRLTVV.

This clone was seen at least ten times. V gene TRBV7-9 combines with J gene TRBJ2-1, with D uncertain. Germline assignment: CDR1 SEHNR and CDR2 FQNEAQ (reference sequence). The CDR3 runs 15 residues. Trimming took 0 bases from V and 3 from J, leaving 9 bases between them. The CDR3 DNA reads as TGTGCCAGCAGCTTAGCTAGCAGCTACTACAATGAGCAGTTCTTC. Protein: CASSLASSYYNEQFF.

The chain is built from TRBV14 and TRBJ1-1; TRBD1 is a possible D gene (5 bases). Trimming removed 4 bases from V and 4 bases from J, with 10 bases in between. CDR3 size: 13 residues. CDR1 is SGHDN, CDR2 FVKESK, per germline. This CDR3 is CASSRPGGTEAFF. CDR3 sequence (DNA): TGTGCCAGCAGCCGACCGGGGGGCACTGAAGCTTTCTTT.

The chain couples TRBV7-9 to TRBJ2-7; the match to TRBD1 covers 8 bases. Germline assignment: CDR1 SEHNR and CDR2 FQNEAQ (reference sequence). The CDR3 contains 14 residues. The V segment lost 7 bases and the J segment 7 bases; nucleotides outside the gene matches: 12. This CDR3 is CASTLGQGLGEQYF. CDR3 nucleotides: TGTGCCAGCACCCTCGGACAGGGCTTGGGGGAGCAGTACTTC.

The chain couples TRBV6-1 to TRBJ1-5; unclear D gene. Germline V lookup: CDR1 MNHNS, CDR2 SASEGT. V lost 7 bases, J lost 5 bases, and 9 bases lay in between. The CDR3 runs 12 residues. The DNA for the CDR3 is TGTGCCAGCACACAGCCTTATCAGCCCCAGCATTTT. Its protein product is CASTQPYQPQHF.

This clone has a single count. One junction end does not reproduce the germline sequence, and a read error may be involved. The chain employs TRBV7-8 and TRBJ2-2, with D possibly TRBD2 on 6 matching bases. Germline V lookup: CDR1 SGHVS, CDR2 FQNEAQ. The CDR3 runs to 16 residues. CDR3 region: CAGSLGGYWATGELFF. For the CDR3, the DNA is TGTGCCGGCAGCTTAGGAGGGTATTGGGCCACCGGGGAGCTGTTTTTT.

The chain joins TRBV7-2 to TRBJ1-5, with D unresolved. The CDR3 runs 13 residues. Germline CDR1 SGHTA, CDR2 FQGNSA. V dropped 1 base and J dropped 3 bases, with 4 bases sitting between them. Here the CDR3 reads CASSLGANQPQHF. The CDR3 coding sequence is TGTGCCAGCAGCTTAGGGGCCAATCAGCCCCAGCATTTT.

A single count supports this clone. The chain carries TRBV6-5 and TRBJ2-5, with TRBD1 as a possible D gene (6 bases). V lost 2 bases, J lost 4 bases, and 14 bases lay in between. The CDR3 is made up of 15 amino acids. CDR1 MNHEY and CDR2 SVGAGI come from the germline V gene. DNA for the CDR3: TGTGCCAGCAGTTACGCAGTCCCAGGGGTAGAGACCCAGTACTTC. Residues: CASSYAVPGVETQYF.

The V and J genes are TRBV5-4 and TRBJ1-2; 7 positions match TRBD1. This CDR3 has 15 residues. Unmatched junction bases numbered 6, after V lost 0 bases and J lost 4 bases. CDR1 is SGHNT, CDR2 YYREEE, per germline (reference sequence). CDR3 in amino acids: CASSLGQGWGYGYTF. DNA of the CDR3: TGTGCCAGCAGCTTGGGACAGGGATGGGGCTATGGCTACACCTTC. Using reference TRBV5-4 and TRBJ1-2 for the parts outside the CDR3, the full variable domain is ETGVTQSPTHLIKTRGQQVTLRCSSQSGHNTVSWYQQALGQGPQFIFQYYREEENGRGNFPPRFSGLQFPNYSSELNVNALELDDSALYLCASSLGQGWGYGYTFGSGTRLTVV.

The chain combines TRBV9 with TRBJ1-2, with D possibly TRBD1 on 5 matching bases. Germline V gives CDR1 SGDLS, CDR2 YYNGEE. This CDR3 has 13 residues. Trimming removed 0 bases from V and 2 bases from J, with 5 bases in between. The CDR3 reads CASSVGTNYGYTF. The CDR3 DNA is TGTGCCAGCAGCGTAGGGACAAACTATGGCTACACCTTC. The full variable domain, rest sourced from reference TRBV9 and TRBJ1-2, is DSGVTQTPKHLITATGQRVTLRCSPRSGDLSVYWYQQSLDQGLQFLIQYYNGEERAKGNILERFSAQQFPDLHSELNLSSLELGDSALYFCASSVGTNYGYTFGSGTRLTVV.

This rearrangement joins TRBV5-1 to TRBJ1-4, with TRBD1 identical over 12 bases. The CDR3 length is 16 residues. Per germline, CDR1 SGHRS and CDR2 YFSETQ. J gave up 6 bases and V 0 bases, and 3 bases lay outside the gene matches. The CDR3 nucleotides read TGCGCCAGCAGCTTGGACGGGACAGGGGGCCATGAAAAACTGTTTTTT. Translation gives CASSLDGTGGHEKLFF. The full variable domain, rest sourced from reference TRBV5-1 and TRBJ1-4, is KAGVTQTPRYLIKTRGQQVTLSCSPISGHRSVSWYQQTPGQGLQFLFEYFSETQRNKGNFPGRFSGRQFSNSRSEMNVSTLELGDSALYLCASSLDGTGGHEKLFFGSGTQLSVL.

The V gene is TRBV19, the J gene TRBJ2-1, with 7 bases that match TRBD1. Germline V gene lookup returns CDR1 LNHDA and CDR2 SQIVND (reference sequence). There are 13 residues in the CDR3. Losses at the gene ends were 8 bases for V and 3 bases for J; bases not matched to a gene: 4. Written as DNA, the CDR3 is TGTGCCAGTTCGGGACAGCTCTACAATGAGCAGTTCTTC. It specifies CASSGQLYNEQFF.

The CDR3 sequence: CAISALAGGPYEQYF. The DNA of the CDR3 is TGTGCCATCAGTGCACTAGCGGGGGGGCCCTACGAGCAGTACTTC. V is TRBV10-3 and J is TRBJ2-7, with TRBD2 matching 13 bases. The CDR3 spans 15 residues. Germline V gene sequence: CDR1 ENHRY, CDR2 SYGVKD. The junction had 2 bases not matched to a gene; V was cut back by 4 bases and J by 2 bases.

The rearrangement links TRBV9 to TRBJ2-5, with 9 bases fitting TRBD2. The CDR3 contains 16 residues. Unmatched junction bases numbered 10, after V lost 3 bases and J lost 4 bases. The germline gives CDR1 SGDLS, CDR2 YYNGEE. The CDR3 reads CASSEGGLAQGETQYF. For the CDR3, the DNA is TGTGCCAGCAGCGAGGGGGGACTAGCACAGGGAGAGACCCAGTACTTC. The full variable domain, rest sourced from reference TRBV9 and TRBJ2-5, is DSGVTQTPKHLITATGQRVTLRCSPRSGDLSVYWYQQSLDQGLQFLIQYYNGEERAKGNILERFSAQQFPDLHSELNLSSLELGDSALYFCASSEGGLAQGETQYFGPGTRLLVL.

This rearrangement joins TRBV6-1 to TRBJ1-2, with 10 nucleotides matching TRBD1. This CDR3 comprises 13 residues. V gave up 7 bases and J gave up 7 bases; unmatched junction bases: 6. The germline gives CDR1 MNHNS, CDR2 SASEGT. The CDR3 loop is CASKGTGEFGYTF. The CDR3 DNA is TGTGCCAGCAAAGGGACAGGGGAGTTTGGCTACACCTTC.

J is TRBJ2-7 and V is TRBV5-1, with 16 nucleotides matching TRBD2. V shed 4 bases and J 5 bases; nucleotides not matched to a gene: 15. The length of the CDR3 is 19 residues. CDR1 is SGHRS, CDR2 YFSETQ, per germline. The DNA of the CDR3 is TGCGCCAGCAGCACGGACGCCGGGACTAGCGGGGGGGCCGGAGACGAGCAGTACTTC. Amino acids: CASSTDAGTSGGAGDEQYF.

The chain has TRBV7-2 and TRBJ2-7; 7 bases fit TRBD2. The germline gives CDR1 SGHTA, CDR2 FQGNSA. The CDR3 contains 15 residues. J lost 2 bases, V lost 4 bases, and 8 bases had no gene match. The CDR3 nucleotides are TGTGCCAGCAGCTGGTCCTTACTAGCGACCTACGAGCAGTACTTC. Amino acids: CASSWSLLATYEQYF.

The chain has TRBV7-2 and TRBJ1-2; D gene uncertain. The germline V gene has CDR1 SGHTA and CDR2 FQGNSA. Trimming took 1 base from V and 1 from J, leaving 7 bases between them. CDR3 size: 14 residues. CDR3 region: CASSLDSLNYGYTF. The CDR3 nucleotides read TGTGCCAGCAGCTTAGACAGTCTTAACTATGGCTACACCTTC.

This chain links TRBV23-1 with TRBJ1-6; TRBD1 agrees at 9 bases. TRBV23-1 is an ORF, with its function uncertain. The CDR3 runs to 15 residues. The J segment lost 7 bases and the V segment lost 1 base, leaving 2 bases of the junction unmatched. Written as DNA, the CDR3 is TGCGCCAGCAGTCAATGGGGGACAGGGAATTCACCCCTCCACTTT. It translates to CASSQWGTGNSPLHF.

As regards this clone: Because the CDR3's place on the DNA is in doubt, the DNA is left out and the CDR3 is given as listed by TCRdb. V usage is TRBV5-4 and J usage is TRBJ1-5. Germline CDR1 SGHNT, CDR2 YYREEE (reference sequence). The CDR3 length equals 15 residues, ends included. The CDR3: CASSFGPGSNQPQHF.

V is TRBV7-9 and J is TRBJ1-2; D possibly corresponds to TRBD1 (6 bases). Per the germline V gene, CDR1 is SEHNR and CDR2 is FQNEAQ (reference sequence). This CDR3 contains 12 residues. Trimming stripped 4 bases from V and 12 bases from J, with 15 bases between. The CDR3 region is CASSYLTGQDTF. CDR3 coding DNA: TGTGCCAGCAGCTACCTTACGGGACAAGACACCTTC.

This clone is a singleton in its sample. This chain joins TRBV9 and TRBJ1-2; 7 bases align to TRBD1. The trim removed 4 bases at V and 8 bases at J, leaving 14 bases unmatched. CDR1 and CDR2 (germline): SGDLS, YYNGEE. The CDR3 extends over 15 amino acids. This CDR3 reads CASSSRDSFVSGYTF. The DNA of the CDR3 is TGTGCCAGCAGCTCCCGGGACAGTTTCGTTAGCGGCTACACCTTC.

The chain links TRBV7-9 to TRBJ2-2, with a possible D match to TRBD2 (6 bases). Trimming pared 10 bases from V and 0 bases from J, leaving 12 bases between. The CDR3 has 14 residues. The V gene's germline CDR1 is SEHNR and CDR2 FQNEAQ (reference sequence). The CDR3 reads CAIRSGANTGELFF. The CDR3 DNA follows: TGTGCCATCCGTAGCGGCGCGAACACCGGGGAGCTGTTTTTT.

This chain joins TRBV4-2 and TRBJ2-3; 7 positions match TRBD2. The CDR3 is made up of 19 amino acids. Germline V gene data show CDR1 as LGHNA and CDR2 as YNFKEQ. The J segment lost 4 bases and the V segment lost 4 bases, leaving 20 bases of the junction unmatched. In DNA, the CDR3 is TGTGCCAGCAGCCTCAAGAGAGCGGGGTCCTTAAGAGAAGCAGATACGCAGTATTTT. Translated, it gives CASSLKRAGSLREADTQYF.

CDR3 nucleotides: TGCGCCAGCAGCCGGACAGGGAAAGGACGCAATCAGCCCCAGCATTTT. Its protein product is CASSRTGKGRNQPQHF. The chain joins TRBV10-1 to TRBJ1-5; 8 positions match TRBD1. Germline CDR1 reads WNHNN; CDR2 reads SYGVQD (reference sequence). Germline trimming cut 6 bases from V and 2 bases from J; bases unmatched to any gene: 9. The CDR3 sequence is 16 residues long.

The chain is built from TRBV6-5 and TRBJ2-3; weak D call: TRBD2 (6 bases). Trimming cost V 6 bases and J 8 bases, with 12 bases left between them. This CDR3 contains 12 residues. Per germline, CDR1 MNHEY and CDR2 SVGAGI. The CDR3: CASSGPGGTQYF. In DNA, the CDR3 is TGTGCCAGCAGCGGGCCCGGGGGTACGCAGTATTTT.

The CDR3 is CSSLAGAPTDTQYF. The CDR3 DNA reads as TGCAGCTCCCTTGCGGGGGCCCCCACAGATACGCAGTATTTT. The chain couples TRBV29-1 to TRBJ2-3; possibly TRBD2 for D (7 bases). The ends were cut back, 8 bases at V and 2 bases at J, with 17 bases in the middle. CDR3 size: 14 residues. Germline V gene data show CDR1 as SQVTM and CDR2 as ANQGSEA.

The chain uses TRBV6-5 and TRBJ2-7; D is possibly TRBD2 (5 bases). This CDR3 region has 13 residues. From germline, CDR1 is MNHEY and CDR2 SVGAGI. V gave up 5 bases and J gave up 1 base, with 9 bases separating them. CDR3 amino acids: CASSPTISYEQYF. The CDR3 DNA follows: TGTGCCAGCAGTCCGACTATTTCCTACGAGCAGTACTTC.